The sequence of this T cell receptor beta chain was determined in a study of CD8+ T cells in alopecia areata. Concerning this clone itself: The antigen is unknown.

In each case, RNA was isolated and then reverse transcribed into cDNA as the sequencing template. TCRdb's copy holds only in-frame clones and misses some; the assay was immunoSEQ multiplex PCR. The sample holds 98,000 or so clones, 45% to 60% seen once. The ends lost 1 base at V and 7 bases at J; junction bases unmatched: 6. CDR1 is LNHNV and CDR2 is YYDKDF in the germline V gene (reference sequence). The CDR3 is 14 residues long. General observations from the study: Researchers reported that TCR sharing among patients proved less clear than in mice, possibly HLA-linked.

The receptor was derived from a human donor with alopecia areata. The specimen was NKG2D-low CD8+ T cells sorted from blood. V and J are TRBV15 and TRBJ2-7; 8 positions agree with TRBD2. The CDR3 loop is CATSRAGGRLEQYF. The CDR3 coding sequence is TGTGCCACCAGCAGAGCGGGAGGGCGGCTTGAGCAGTACTTC.